The entry below gives a single TCR beta chain sequence along with its context. Its antigen is as yet unknown. The assay was immunoSEQ multiplex PCR, and TCRdb's table has in-frame clones only and misses some. The repertoire holds 90,000 to 100,000 clones, with around 74% as singletons. This record comes from a study of radiotherapy plus CTLA-4 blockade in lung cancer. Study background: Disease control was seen in 30% to 35% of patients, objective responses in about 18%. Study-wide results and limits: Radiotherapy was combined with ipilimumab, and tumor-derived TCR clones then expanded in blood.

The CDR3 extends over 14 amino acids. V shed 3 bases and J 6 bases; nucleotides not matched to a gene: 1. Germline CDR1 reads LGHNA; CDR2 reads YSLEER. Patients had chemo-refractory metastatic non-small-cell lung cancer and received focal radiation plus CTLA-4 blockade that used ipilimumab. The TCR comes from a human donor with non-small cell lung cancer who had a partial response to radiotherapy plus ipilimumab. Some clones in this sample may be carry-over from other donors' samples. The material was peripheral blood, obtained from a patient treated with radiotherapy plus ipilimumab. The V gene is TRBV4-3, the J gene TRBJ2-7; 14 nucleotides match TRBD2. This CDR3 reads CASSQGLAGVEQYF. The CDR3 DNA reads TGCGCCAGCAGCCAGGGACTAGCGGGGGTCGAGCAGTACTTC.